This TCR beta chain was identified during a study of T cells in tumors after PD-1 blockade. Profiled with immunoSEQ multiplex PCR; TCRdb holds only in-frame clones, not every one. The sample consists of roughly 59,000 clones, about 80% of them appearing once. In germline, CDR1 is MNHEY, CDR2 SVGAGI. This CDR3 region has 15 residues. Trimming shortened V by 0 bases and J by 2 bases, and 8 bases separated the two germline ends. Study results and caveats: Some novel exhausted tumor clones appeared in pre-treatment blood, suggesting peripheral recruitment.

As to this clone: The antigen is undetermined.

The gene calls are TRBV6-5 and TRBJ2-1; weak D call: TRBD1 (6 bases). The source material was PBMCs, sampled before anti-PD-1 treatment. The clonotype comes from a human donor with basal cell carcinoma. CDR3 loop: CASSYSPGAYNEQFF. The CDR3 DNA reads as TGTGCCAGCAGTTACTCGCCAGGGGCCTACAATGAGCAGTTCTTC.